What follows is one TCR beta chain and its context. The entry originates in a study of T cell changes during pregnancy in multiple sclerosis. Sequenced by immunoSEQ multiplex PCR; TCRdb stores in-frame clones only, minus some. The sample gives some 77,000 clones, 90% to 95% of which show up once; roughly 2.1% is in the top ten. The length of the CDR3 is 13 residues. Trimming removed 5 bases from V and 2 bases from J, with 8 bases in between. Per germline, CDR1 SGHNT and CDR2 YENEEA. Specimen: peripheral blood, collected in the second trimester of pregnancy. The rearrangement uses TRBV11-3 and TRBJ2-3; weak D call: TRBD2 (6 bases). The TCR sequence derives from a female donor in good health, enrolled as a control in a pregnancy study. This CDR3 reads CASSRDSTDTQYF. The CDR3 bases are TGTGCCAGCAGCCGGGACTCCACAGATACGCAGTATTTT. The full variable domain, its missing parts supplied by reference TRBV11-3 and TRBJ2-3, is EAGVVQSPRYKIIEKKQPVAFWCNPISGHNTLYWYLQNLGQGPELLIRYENEEAVDDSQLPKDRFSAERLKGVDSTLKIQPAELGDSAVYLCASSRDSTDTQYFGPGTRLTVL.